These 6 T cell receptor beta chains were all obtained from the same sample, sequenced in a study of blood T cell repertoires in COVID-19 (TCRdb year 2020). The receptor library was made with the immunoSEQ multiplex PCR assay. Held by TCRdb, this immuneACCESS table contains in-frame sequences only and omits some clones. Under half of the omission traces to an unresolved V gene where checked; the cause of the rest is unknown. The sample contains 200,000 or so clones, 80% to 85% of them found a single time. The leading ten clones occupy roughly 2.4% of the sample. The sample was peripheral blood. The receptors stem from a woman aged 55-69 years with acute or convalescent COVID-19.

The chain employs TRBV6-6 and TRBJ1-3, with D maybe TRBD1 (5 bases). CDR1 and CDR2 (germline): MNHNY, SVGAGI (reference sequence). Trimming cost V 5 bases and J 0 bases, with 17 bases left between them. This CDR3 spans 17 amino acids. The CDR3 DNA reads TGTGCCAGCAGTCCCTCGGGACTCCAGAGCTCTGGAAACACCATATATTTT. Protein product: CASSPSGLQSSGNTIYF.

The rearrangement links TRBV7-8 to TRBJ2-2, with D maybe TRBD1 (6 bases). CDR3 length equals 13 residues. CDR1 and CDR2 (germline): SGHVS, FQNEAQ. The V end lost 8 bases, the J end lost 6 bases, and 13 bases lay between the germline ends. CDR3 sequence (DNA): TGTGCCAGCTCAGGGGAGCGCGCCGGGGAGCTGTTTTTT. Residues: CASSGERAGELFF.

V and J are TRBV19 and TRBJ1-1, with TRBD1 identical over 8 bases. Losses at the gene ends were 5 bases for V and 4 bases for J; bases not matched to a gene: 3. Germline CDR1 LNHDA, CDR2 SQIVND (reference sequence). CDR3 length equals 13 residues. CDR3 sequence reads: CASSDRGPTEAFF. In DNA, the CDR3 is TGTGCCAGTAGTGACAGGGGCCCCACTGAAGCTTTCTTT.

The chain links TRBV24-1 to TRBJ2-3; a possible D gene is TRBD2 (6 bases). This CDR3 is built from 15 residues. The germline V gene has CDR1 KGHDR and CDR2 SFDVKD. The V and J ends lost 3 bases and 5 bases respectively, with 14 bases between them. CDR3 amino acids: CATSDAGRIKDTQYF. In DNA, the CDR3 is TGTGCCACCAGTGATGCGGGACGGATTAAAGATACGCAGTATTTT.

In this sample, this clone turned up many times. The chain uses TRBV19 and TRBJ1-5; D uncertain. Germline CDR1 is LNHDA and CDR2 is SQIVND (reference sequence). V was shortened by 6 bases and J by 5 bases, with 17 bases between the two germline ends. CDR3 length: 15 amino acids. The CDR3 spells CASSPGPQAYQPQHF. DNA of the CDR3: TGTGCCAGTAGCCCGGGTCCCCAAGCCTATCAGCCCCAGCATTTT.

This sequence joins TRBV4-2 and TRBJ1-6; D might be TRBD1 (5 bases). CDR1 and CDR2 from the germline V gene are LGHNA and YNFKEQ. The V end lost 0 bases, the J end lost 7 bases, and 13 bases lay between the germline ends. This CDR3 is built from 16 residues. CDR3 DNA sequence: TGTGCCAGCAGCCAAGAAGGCGGGGCGCGGAATTCACCCCTCCACTTT. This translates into CASSQEGGARNSPLHF.